The table lists the clone carrying this T cell receptor beta chain with a few counts. Its antigen is unknown. Then a second PCR, running roughly 7 to 11 cycles, was carried out with a sample-barcoded 5' primer and a J-beta primer mix. TCRdb independently ran MiXCR on the 5' RACE reads; one entry per CDR3 protein. The sample includes approximately 780,000 distinct CDR3 sequences, under 30% of them seen just once. These data belong to a study of blood T cells in healthy people across ages. Trimming took off 3 bases at V and 11 bases at J, with 13 bases between the two ends. This CDR3 spans 12 amino acids. CDR1 is SEHNR and CDR2 is FQNEAQ in the germline V gene (reference sequence). Study findings and constraints: Per-million-T-cell TCR beta diversity fell roughly linearly with age.

These data were also reused for a study on T cells of mothers and their children.

The receptor comes from a boy younger than 18 in good health. The chain joins TRBV7-9 to TRBJ1-1; D is ambiguous. The sample taken for sequencing was blood. The CDR3, as DNA: TGTGCCAGCAGCTTGTTCGGGGAGGTGGCTTTCTTT. This gives the protein CASSLFGEVAFF.